One and the same sample provided the 9 T cell receptor beta chains below, sequenced in a study of tumor-infiltrating lymphocytes in localized non-small cell lung cancer. The method was immunoSEQ multiplex PCR; TCRdb's version includes in-frame clones alone and lacks a portion of them. Among 9,000 to 15,000 clones listed, 76% were seen once. Material for sequencing was uninvolved lung tissue not adjacent to the tumor. These receptors were obtained from a human donor with non-small cell lung cancer.

This rearrangement joins TRBV10-3 to TRBJ1-1; D gene unclear. Germline CDR1 reads ENHRY; CDR2 reads SYGVKD. The CDR3 covers 13 residues. Trimming stripped 7 bases from V and 1 base from J, with 10 bases between. DNA of the CDR3: TGTGCCATCACCTACAACCGGAACACTGAAGCTTTCTTT. It translates to CAITYNRNTEAFF.

This clone showed up just once. This chain connects TRBV30 to TRBJ1-5, with 10 nucleotides matching TRBD1. The J segment lost 6 bases and the V segment lost 7 bases, leaving 9 bases of the junction unmatched. This CDR3 region has 14 residues. CDR1 is GTSNPN, CDR2 SVGIG, per germline (reference sequence). Here the CDR3 reads CASSGTGEIQPQHF. The DNA for the CDR3 is TGTGCCTCCTCTGGGACAGGGGAGATTCAGCCCCAGCATTTT.

The chain joins TRBV6-5 to TRBJ2-1; D remains unclear. Trimming left V 2 bases short and J 5 bases short, with 10 bases between. Per the germline V gene, CDR1 is MNHEY and CDR2 is SVGAGI. CDR3 length: 14 amino acids. This chain's CDR3 is CASSYRQLNNEQFF. The DNA of the CDR3 is TGTGCCAGCAGTTACCGGCAGTTAAACAATGAGCAGTTCTTC.

The gene calls are TRBV20-1 and TRBJ2-7; D gene unclear. Germline V gene sequence: CDR1 DFQATT, CDR2 SNEGSKA (reference sequence). Trimming removed 4 bases at V and 3 bases at J, with 7 bases between. The length of the CDR3 is 11 residues. The CDR3 DNA is TGCAGTGCTATTGAACACTACGAGCAGTACTTC. This encodes CSAIEHYEQYF.

The gene calls are TRBV7-2 and TRBJ1-1; TRBD1 matches 10 bases. This CDR3 spans 16 amino acids. Germline V lookup: CDR1 SGHTA, CDR2 FQGNSA. The junction had 11 bases not matched to a gene; V was cut back by 5 bases and J by 5 bases. The CDR3 reads CASSPGTGAPWTEAFF. The CDR3 DNA follows: TGTGCCAGCAGCCCCGGGACAGGGGCCCCCTGGACTGAAGCTTTCTTT.

The V and J genes are TRBV7-3 and TRBJ2-6; D is perhaps TRBD1 (5 bases). CDR3 length: 17 amino acids. V was cut by 6 bases and J by 0 bases, with 15 bases left in between. Germline CDR1 and CDR2: SGHTA and FQGTGA. The CDR3 sequence: CASSFDSGASGANVLTF. The CDR3 DNA follows: TGTGCCAGCAGTTTTGACAGTGGAGCCTCTGGGGCCAACGTCCTGACTTTC.

The chain uses TRBV4-3 and TRBJ2-1; 8 nucleotides align to TRBD2. Trimming removed 4 bases from V and 0 bases from J; junction bases left unmatched: 5. CDR3 length: 16 residues. CDR1 is LGHNA, CDR2 YSLEER, per germline. The CDR3 protein is CASSRLAGSSYNEQFF. The CDR3 DNA follows: TGCGCCAGCAGCCGATTAGCGGGGAGCTCCTACAATGAGCAGTTCTTC.

The J gene is TRBJ1-1, the V gene TRBV7-9; D ambiguous. With 2 bases removed from V and 2 bases from J, the gap between germline ends came to 6 bases. The CDR3 loop spans 13 amino acids. Germline values: CDR1 SEHNR, CDR2 FQNEAQ (reference sequence). The CDR3 is CASSLQVNTEAFF. CDR3 nucleotides: TGTGCCAGCAGCTTACAGGTAAACACTGAAGCTTTCTTT.

The chain employs TRBV7-2 and TRBJ2-2; D assignment may be TRBD1 or TRBD2 (5 bases each). Trimming removed 2 bases from V and 4 bases from J, with 11 bases in between. The germline V gene has CDR1 SGHTA and CDR2 FQGNSA. The CDR3 has 15 amino acids. The CDR3 spells CASSLSGAGTGELFF. The CDR3, as DNA: TGTGCCAGCAGCTTATCCGGGGCGGGCACCGGGGAGCTGTTTTTT. The full variable domain, in which reference TRBV7-2 and TRBJ2-2 provide the parts outside the CDR3, is GAGVSQSPSNKVTEKGKDVELRCDPISGHTALYWYRQSLGQGLEFLIYFQGNSAPDKSGLPSDRFSAERTGGSVSTLTIQRTQQEDSAVYLCASSLSGAGTGELFFGEGSRLTVL.